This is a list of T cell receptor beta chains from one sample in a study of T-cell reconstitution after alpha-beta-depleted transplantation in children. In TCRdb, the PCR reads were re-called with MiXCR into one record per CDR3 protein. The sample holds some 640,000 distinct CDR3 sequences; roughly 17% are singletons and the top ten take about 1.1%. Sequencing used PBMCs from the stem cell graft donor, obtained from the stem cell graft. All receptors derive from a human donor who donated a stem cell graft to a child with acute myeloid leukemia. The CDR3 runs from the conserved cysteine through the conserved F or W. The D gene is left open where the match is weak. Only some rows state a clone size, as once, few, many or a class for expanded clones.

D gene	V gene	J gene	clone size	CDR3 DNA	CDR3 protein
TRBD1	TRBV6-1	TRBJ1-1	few	TGTGCCAGCAGTGATGGACAGGGGGTGCCGAACACTGAAGCTTTCTTT	CASSDGQGVPNTEAFF
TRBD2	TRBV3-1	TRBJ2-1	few	TGTGCCAGCAGCCAGGGGACTAGCGGGGGGAGTGGGAATGAGCAGTTCTTC	CASSQGTSGGSGNEQFF
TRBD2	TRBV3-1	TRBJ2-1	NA	TGTGCCAGCAGCCCTTACGGGGGGGGCTACAATGAGCAGTTCTTC	CASSPYGGGYNEQFF
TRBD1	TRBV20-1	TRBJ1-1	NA	TGCAGTGCTACCCTACAGGGGGGGACTGAAGCTTTCTTT	CSATLQGGTEAFF
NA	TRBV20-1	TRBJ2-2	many	TGCAGTGCCCCCCTCTACGGGGAGCTGTTTTTT	CSAPLYGELFF
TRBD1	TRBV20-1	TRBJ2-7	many	TGCAGTGCTAGGTTTGAGTCAGGGGGCTCCCACGAGCAGTACTTC	CSARFESGGSHEQYF
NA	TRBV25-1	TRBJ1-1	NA	TGTGCCAGCAGTGAATATGTTATGGGTGGAGAGGGGAACACTGAAGCTTTCTTT	CASSEYVMGGEGNTEAFF
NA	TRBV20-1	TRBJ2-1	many	TGCAGTGCTTTCAGGGGATATGAGCAGTTCTTC	CSAFRGYEQFF
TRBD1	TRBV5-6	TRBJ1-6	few	TGTGCCAGCAGGAGGGGAGCAGGGGGAACTTCACCCCTCCACTTT	CASRRGAGGTSPLHF
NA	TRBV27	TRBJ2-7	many	TGTGCCAGCAGTTTATCTCTCGGGGAAGTGGCTTACGAGCAGTACTTC	CASSLSLGEVAYEQYF
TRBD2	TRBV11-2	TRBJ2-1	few	TGTGCCAGCAGCCCAACTAGCGGGGGGGCCGTGTACAATGAGCAGTTCTTC	CASSPTSGGAVYNEQFF
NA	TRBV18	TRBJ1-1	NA	TGTGCCAGCTCACAGGGTCTTCCGGTGACCGAAGCTTTCTTT	CASSQGLPVTEAFF
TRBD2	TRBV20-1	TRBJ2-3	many	TGCAGTGCCGTAAGCGGGGGGCCCTTCACAGATACGCAGTATTTT	CSAVSGGPFTDTQYF
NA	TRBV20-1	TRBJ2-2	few	TGCAGTGCTTTTGGGGATAGCGGAGACCTAAACACCGGGGAGCTGTTTTTT	CSAFGDSGDLNTGELFF
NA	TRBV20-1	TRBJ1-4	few	TGCAGTGCTGTTCAGGGGCCCGGTAATGAAAAACTGTTTTTT	CSAVQGPGNEKLFF
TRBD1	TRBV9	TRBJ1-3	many	TGTGCCAGCAAACAGGGGGCGGACGGAAACACCATATATTTT	CASKQGADGNTIYF
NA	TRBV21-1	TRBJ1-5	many	TGTGCCAGCAGCAAAGTTAGCAGTAATCAGCCCCAGCATTTT	CASSKVSSNQPQHF
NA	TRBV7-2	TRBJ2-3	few	TGTGCCAGCAGCTTATACCAGGCAGTCACAGATACGCAGTATTTT	CASSLYQAVTDTQYF
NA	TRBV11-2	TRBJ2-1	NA	TGTGCCAGCAGCTCCTACTTAGCCACTCGCCCCCATGAGCAGTTCTTC	CASSSYLATRPHEQFF
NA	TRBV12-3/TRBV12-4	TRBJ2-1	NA	TGTGCCAGCAGTGGAGGACATTCCCAGGGCGATGAGCAGTTCTTC	CASSGGHSQGDEQFF
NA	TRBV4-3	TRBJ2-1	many	TGCGCCAGCAGCTACAGGGCGGGGTCCTACAATGAGCAGTTCTTC	CASSYRAGSYNEQFF
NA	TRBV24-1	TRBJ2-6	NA	TGTGCCACCAGTGAGGAGGGAGATGGGGCCAACGTCCTGACTTTC	CATSEEGDGANVLTF
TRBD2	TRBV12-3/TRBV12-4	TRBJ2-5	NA	TGTGCCAGCAGATTAAAGCGGGGGGAAGAGACCCAGTACTTC	CASRLKRGEETQYF
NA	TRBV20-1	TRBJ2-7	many	TGCAGTGCTAGAGGATCAGGGGCCGCCTACGAGCAGTACTTC	CSARGSGAAYEQYF
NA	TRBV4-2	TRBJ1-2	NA	TGTGCCAGCAGCCAAGAAGAGAGACAGGTGGGGTATGGCTACACCTTC	CASSQEERQVGYGYTF
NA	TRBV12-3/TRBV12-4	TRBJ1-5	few	TGTGCCAGCAGCCCAAGCAGGGGGCCCCAGCATTTT	CASSPSRGPQHF
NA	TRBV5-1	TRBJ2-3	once	TGCGCCAGCAGCTTGGTCGCAGGGAAGCGGTCGGATACGCAGTATTTT	CASSLVAGKRSDTQYF
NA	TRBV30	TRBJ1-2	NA	TGTGCCTGGAGTTTAAACGGCTACACCTTC	CAWSLNGYTF
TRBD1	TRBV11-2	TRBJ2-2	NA	TGTGCCAGCTCACAGGGGGCTGCTTTTTTAGGAACCGGGGAGCTGTTTTTT	CASSQGAAFLGTGELFF
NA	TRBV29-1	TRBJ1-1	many	TGCAGCGTTGAACGCGGGGAGAAAGCTTTCTTT	CSVERGEKAFF
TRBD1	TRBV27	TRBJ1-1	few	TGTGCCAGCAGTTTATCCCCCGGGACAGGGGCTACTGAAGCTTTCTTT	CASSLSPGTGATEAFF
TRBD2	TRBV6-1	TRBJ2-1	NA	TGTGCCAGCAGTGAAAGGGCTAGCGGGGGGAACAATGAGCAGTTCTTC	CASSERASGGNNEQFF
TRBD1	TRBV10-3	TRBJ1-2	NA	TGTGCCATCAAGAGCGTCGGGAGGGACAGGGCCCCCTATGGCTACACCTTC	CAIKSVGRDRAPYGYTF
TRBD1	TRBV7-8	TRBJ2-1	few	TGTGCCAGCAGCTCCGGGACAGTGATCTACAATGAGCAGTTCTTC	CASSSGTVIYNEQFF
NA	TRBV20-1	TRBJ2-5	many	TGCAGTGCTATAGGTACTGTAGAAGAGACCCAGTACTTC	CSAIGTVEETQYF
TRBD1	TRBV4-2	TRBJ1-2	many	TGTGCCAGCAGCCAAGAAGGGACAGGGGTTTTTCATGGCTACACCTTC	CASSQEGTGVFHGYTF
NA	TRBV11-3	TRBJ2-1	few	TGTGCCAGCAGCTTAGGTTCCCCAGAAGAAATCTTC	CASSLGSPEEIF
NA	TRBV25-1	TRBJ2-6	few	TGTGCCAGCAGTGCGTCCGGGACTGGGGCCAACGTCCTGACTTTC	CASSASGTGANVLTF
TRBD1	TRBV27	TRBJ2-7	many	TGTGCCAGCAGTTTTGCACAGGGGGCCTACGAGCAGTACTTC	CASSFAQGAYEQYF
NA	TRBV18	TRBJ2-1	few	TGTGCCAGCTCACCACAGGATCCAAGGCTTAATGAGCAGTTCTTC	CASSPQDPRLNEQFF
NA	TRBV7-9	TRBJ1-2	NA	TGTGCCAGCAGCGGGGCGGAGAGGCCGCTCCCTAACTATGGCTACACCTTC	CASSGAERPLPNYGYTF
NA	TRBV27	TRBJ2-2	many	TGTGCCAGCAGTTTGCAGTTCACCGGGGAGCTGTTTTTT	CASSLQFTGELFF
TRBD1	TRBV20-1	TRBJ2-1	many	TGCAGTGCTTACAAGGGGACAGTTACCTCCTACAATGAGCAGTTCTTC	CSAYKGTVTSYNEQFF
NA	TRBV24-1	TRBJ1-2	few	TGTGCCACCAGCTCAGGACAGTTTTATGGCTACACCTTC	CATSSGQFYGYTF
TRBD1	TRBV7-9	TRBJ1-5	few	TGTGCCAGCAGCTTAGGGACCGGGACAGAGAATCAGCCCCAGCATTTT	CASSLGTGTENQPQHF
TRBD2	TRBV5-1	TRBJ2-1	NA	TGCGCCAGCAGCTTGACACCGGGACCCGGGAGGTACAATGAGCAGTTCTTC	CASSLTPGPGRYNEQFF
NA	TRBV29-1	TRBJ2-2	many	TGCAGCGTTGTCCCCGGTGGGCTAGGGACCGGGGAGCTGTTTTTT	CSVVPGGLGTGELFF
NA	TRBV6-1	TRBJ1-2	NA	TGTGCCAGCAGTGAAGCGGAGGTCCGCTATGGCTACACCTTC	CASSEAEVRYGYTF
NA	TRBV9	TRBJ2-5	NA	TGTGCCAGCAGCGTAGGGGCCGAAGAGACCCAGTACTTC	CASSVGAEETQYF
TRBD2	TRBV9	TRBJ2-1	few	TGTGCCAGCAGCTCCACACCGGGACTACCCAACTCCTACAATGAGCAGTTCTTC	CASSSTPGLPNSYNEQFF
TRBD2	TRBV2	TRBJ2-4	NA	TGTGCCAGCAGTGATACGGGGGGCAAAAACATTCAGTACTTC	CASSDTGGKNIQYF
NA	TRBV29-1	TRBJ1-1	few	TGCAGCGTTTTGCGGAGTACGAACACTGAAGCTTTCTTT	CSVLRSTNTEAFF
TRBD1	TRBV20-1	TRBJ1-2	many	TGCAGTGCGAAAGGACAGGGAAGAGGAGGCTACACCTTC	CSAKGQGRGGYTF